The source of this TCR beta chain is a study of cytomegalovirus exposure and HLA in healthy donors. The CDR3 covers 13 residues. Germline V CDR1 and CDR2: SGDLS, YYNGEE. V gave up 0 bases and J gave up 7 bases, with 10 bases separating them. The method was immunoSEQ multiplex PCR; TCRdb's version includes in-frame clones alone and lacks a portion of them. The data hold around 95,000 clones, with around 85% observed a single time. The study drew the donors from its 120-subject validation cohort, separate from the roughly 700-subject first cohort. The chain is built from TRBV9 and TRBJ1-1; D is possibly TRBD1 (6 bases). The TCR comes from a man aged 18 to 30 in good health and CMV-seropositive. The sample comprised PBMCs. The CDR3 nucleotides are TGTGCCAGCAGCGTAGAGGGGGGGGGTGAAGCTTTCTTT. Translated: CASSVEGGGEAFF.